This entry lists 7 T cell receptor beta chains sequenced from one sample in a study of blood T cell repertoires in COVID-19. The repertoire was sequenced with immunoSEQ multiplex PCR; TCRdb's copy has only in-frame clones and lacks some. Of about 84,000 clones listed, more than 80% were seen once; the top ten hold around 15%. The source material was peripheral blood. The receptors were sampled from an elderly woman with acute or convalescent COVID-19.

The CDR3: CASSINRGEKLFF. CDR3 DNA sequence: TGTGCCAGTAGTATAAACAGGGGAGAAAAACTGTTTTTT. The chain has TRBV19 and TRBJ1-4, with TRBD1 matching over 7 bases. The V gene's germline CDR1 is LNHDA and CDR2 SQIVND (reference sequence). Trimming removed 2 bases from V and 8 bases from J; junction bases left unmatched: 2. This CDR3 comprises 13 residues.

The rearrangement links TRBV28 to TRBJ2-7, with TRBD1 matching 7 bases. J lost 1 base, V lost 2 bases, and 5 bases had no gene match. The CDR3 totals 15 residues. The V gene's germline CDR1 is MDHEN and CDR2 SYDVKM. The CDR3 DNA follows: TGTGCCAGCAGTTTACAAGGGACAGCTTCCTACGAGCAGTACTTC. Translated, it gives CASSLQGTASYEQYF.

The V and J genes are TRBV6-4 and TRBJ2-3; possibly TRBD1 for D (5 bases). The V and J ends lost 1 base and 0 bases respectively, with 8 bases between them. This CDR3 region has 15 residues. The germline gives CDR1 MRHNA, CDR2 SNTAGT. CDR3 region: CASSDLGASTDTQYF. The CDR3 DNA is TGTGCCAGCAGTGACTTAGGGGCTAGCACAGATACGCAGTATTTT.

This clone has more than one count but fewer than ten. The rearrangement joins TRBV3-1 (or the pseudogene TRBV3-2) to TRBJ2-7, with D maybe TRBD1 (5 bases). The CDR3 loop spans 14 amino acids. Germline lookup yields CDR1 LGHDT and CDR2 YNNKEL (reference sequence). V was cut by 6 bases and J by 0 bases, with 12 bases left in between. Here the CDR3 DNA reads TGTGCCAGCAGTCGGAGACAGCTCTCCTACGAGCAGTACTTC. Translation: CASSRRQLSYEQYF.

This sequence joins TRBV6-5 and TRBJ1-1; 7 bases are shared with TRBD1. Germline V gives CDR1 MNHEY, CDR2 SVGAGI. Trimming at V came to 7 bases and at J to 1 base, leaving 6 bases not matched to a gene. This CDR3 is built from 14 residues. Here the CDR3 reads CASTPDRSNTEAFF. In nucleotides, the CDR3 is TGTGCCAGCACCCCGGACAGGTCGAACACTGAAGCTTTCTTT.

The rearrangement links TRBV5-8 to TRBJ2-2, with 9 positions matching TRBD2. Germline V gene sequence: CDR1 SGHTS, CDR2 YDEGEE. Trimming cost V 2 bases and J 4 bases; bases outside gene matches: 6. This CDR3 region has 16 residues. Here the CDR3 DNA reads TGTGCCAGCAGCTTCGGAAAACTAGCGGGCACCGGGGAGCTGTTTTTT. It codes for CASSFGKLAGTGELFF.

This chain links TRBV10-2 with TRBJ1-5; D possibly corresponds to TRBD1 (6 bases). The V gene lost 6 bases and the J gene lost 5 bases, with 8 bases spanning the gap. This CDR3 has 12 amino acids. Germline V lookup: CDR1 WSHSY, CDR2 SAAADI. DNA for the CDR3: TGCGCCAGCAGCTCAGGGGATCAGCCCCAGCATTTT. Protein: CASSSGDQPQHF.